The entry below describes one T cell receptor (beta chain). This sample is drawn from a study of blood T cell repertoires in COVID-19. For the study at large: The study drew acute and convalescent COVID-19 samples from the United States, Italy and Spain. PBMCs, B-cell-depleted T cells, or T cells provided the cDNA or gDNA that made up the material.

Original data processing: Amplification of reference gene primers was used by the study to estimate nucleated cell counts. Generated by immunoSEQ multiplex PCR, the TCRdb table keeps only in-frame clones and is missing some. The V and J calls and clone size are taken from that table; D and trimming were inferred from the DNA. Among about 220,000 clones listed, approximately 84% were seen once. Trimming removed 0 bases at V and 1 base at J, with 9 bases between. Germline CDR1 and CDR2: SNHLY and FYNNEI. CDR3 length: 15 residues. The source material was peripheral blood. The source is a woman aged 55 to 70 with acute or convalescent COVID-19. The chain recombines TRBV2 with TRBJ1-1; D remains ambiguous. CDR3 bases: TGTGCCAGCAGTGAAGCCCGGGTCCCGAACACTGAAGCTTTCTTT. This codes for CASSEARVPNTEAFF.